The clone carrying this T cell receptor (beta chain) was counted once. The data were obtained in a study of blood T cell repertoires in COVID-19. For the study at large: Samples representing acute and convalescent COVID-19 were sourced from the United States, Italy and Spain. Nucleic acid was either cDNA or gDNA, and it came from T cells, B-cell-depleted T cells, or PBMCs.

Per the original data handling: Estimated nucleated cell counts came from reference gene primer amplification. Method: immunoSEQ multiplex PCR; TCRdb's copy keeps in-frame clones and lacks some. That table is the source of V, J and clone size, and D and trimming were worked out from the DNA. The sample has about 110,000 clones; approximately 62% are singletons. V was pared by 0 bases and J by 6 bases, with 6 bases of the junction left unmatched. There are 15 residues in the CDR3. Germline CDR1 and CDR2: SGHDT and YYEEEE. The chain carries TRBV5-6 and TRBJ2-1, with TRBD2 matching over 7 bases. The TCR originated in a man aged 80 or over with acute or convalescent COVID-19. The sequencing input was peripheral blood. The CDR3 bases are TGTGCCAGCAGCTTGGGTCAACTAGCGTCCAATGAGCAGTTCTTC. Translation: CASSLGQLASNEQFF.